This T cell receptor beta chain was sequenced during a study of blood T cell repertoires in COVID-19. The data were produced by immunoSEQ multiplex PCR, yet TCRdb's version contains in-frame clones alone and is incomplete. This sample has about 330,000 clones, with 85% to 90% found just once. This clone showed up just once. CDR3 length: 13 amino acids. V shed 2 bases and J shed 7 bases, with 9 bases lying between them. Germline CDR1 reads SNHLY; CDR2 reads FYNNEI. The sample taken for sequencing was PBMCs or T cells enriched from blood (not recorded which). The chain joins TRBV2 to TRBJ2-1; TRBD2 is a possible D gene (6 bases). The origin of this receptor is a woman in her late teens or twenties who had recovered from COVID-19. Here the CDR3 reads CASSEQLANEQFF. CDR3 sequence (DNA): TGTGCCAGCAGTGAACAACTAGCTAATGAGCAGTTCTTC.